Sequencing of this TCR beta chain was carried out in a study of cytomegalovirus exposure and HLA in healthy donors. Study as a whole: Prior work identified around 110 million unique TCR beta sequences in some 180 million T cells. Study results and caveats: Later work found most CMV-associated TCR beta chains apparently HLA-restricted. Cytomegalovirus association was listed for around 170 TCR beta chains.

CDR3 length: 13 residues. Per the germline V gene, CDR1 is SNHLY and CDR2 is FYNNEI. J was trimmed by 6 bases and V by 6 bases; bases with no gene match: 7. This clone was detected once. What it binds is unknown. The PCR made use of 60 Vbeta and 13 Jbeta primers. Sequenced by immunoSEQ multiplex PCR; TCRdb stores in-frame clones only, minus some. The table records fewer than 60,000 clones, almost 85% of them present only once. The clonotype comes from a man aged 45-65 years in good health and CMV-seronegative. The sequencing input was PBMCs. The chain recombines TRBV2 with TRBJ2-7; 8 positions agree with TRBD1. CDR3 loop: CASSSGGGREQYF. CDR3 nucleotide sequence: TGTGCCAGCAGCTCAGGGGGCGGACGCGAGCAGTACTTC.